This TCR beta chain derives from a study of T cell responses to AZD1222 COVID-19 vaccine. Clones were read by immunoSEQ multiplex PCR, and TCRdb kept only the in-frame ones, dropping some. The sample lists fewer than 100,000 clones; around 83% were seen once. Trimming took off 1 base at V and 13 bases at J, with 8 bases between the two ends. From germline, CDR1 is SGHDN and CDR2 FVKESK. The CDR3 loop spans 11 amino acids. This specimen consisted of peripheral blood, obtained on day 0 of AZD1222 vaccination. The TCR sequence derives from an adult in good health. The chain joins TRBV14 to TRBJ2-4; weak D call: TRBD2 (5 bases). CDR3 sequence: CASSQGGGQYF. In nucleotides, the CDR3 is TGTGCCAGCAGCCAAGGTGGAGGACAGTACTTC.